This T cell receptor beta chain came from a study of shared clonotypes between healthy human individuals. The CDR3 spans 15 residues. The ends lost 1 base at V and 3 bases at J; junction bases unmatched: 6. From germline, CDR1 is SGHTA and CDR2 FQGNSA. This was a deep-level run. Repertoires were generated with immunoSEQ multiplex PCR, while TCRdb's copy carries only in-frame clones and drops some. The sample carries 2 million or so clones, roughly 94% recorded once. This clone was recorded many times. The antigen remains undetermined. The same CDR3 also results from other DNA sequences found in this sample. Study-level points and caveats: Sorted-subset sequencing was shown by rarefaction to be incomplete despite large depth. How much donors shared clonotypes was expected to be affected by sequencing depth.

The source is a man aged 18 to 29 in good health. The chain joins TRBV7-2 to TRBJ2-7; 7 nucleotides match TRBD1. Input material: naive CD4+ T cells sorted from blood. Subset noted: CD45RA+ positively selected. The CDR3 region has the DNA TGTGCCAGCAGCTTAGGACAGGGTGGTATCTACGAGCAGTACTTC. It specifies CASSLGQGGIYEQYF.